Below, 21 T cell receptor beta chains from the same sample are listed, as sequenced in a study of T cell responses to AZD1222 COVID-19 vaccine. Assay used: immunoSEQ multiplex PCR; TCRdb lists only in-frame clones, some missing. Of 150,000 or so clones listed, around 90% are singletons. The source was peripheral blood, collected on day 0 of AZD1222 vaccination. The receptors stem from an adult in good health.

This chain joins TRBV28 and TRBJ2-7, with a weak D call TRBD2 (5 bases). Germline V gives CDR1 MDHEN, CDR2 SYDVKM. This CDR3 is 11 amino acids long. V was clipped by 3 bases and J by 6 bases, with 6 bases between them. The DNA of the CDR3 is TGTGCCAGCAGTTTCCGGGGCGAGCAGTACTTC. Translated: CASSFRGEQYF. The whole variable domain, remainder taken from reference TRBV28 and TRBJ2-7, is DVKVTQSSRYLVKRTGEKVFLECVQDMDHENMFWYRQDPGLGLRLIYFSYDVKMKEKGDIPEGYSVSREKKERFSLILESASTNQTSMYLCASSFRGEQYFGPGTRLTVT.

This chain connects TRBV6-1 to TRBJ2-1; 7 nucleotides align to TRBD1. Germline-derived CDR1 and CDR2 are MNHNS and SASEGT. The J segment lost 15 bases and the V segment lost 3 bases, leaving 8 bases of the junction unmatched. This CDR3 spans 12 amino acids. The CDR3 reads CASSDWGDRAFF. CDR3 nucleotides: TGTGCCAGCAGTGATTGGGGTGACAGGGCGTTCTTC.

The gene calls are TRBV19 and TRBJ1-1; D is undetermined. Per the germline V gene, CDR1 is LNHDA and CDR2 is SQIVND (reference sequence). V was shortened by 4 bases and J by 6 bases, with 15 bases between the two germline ends. This CDR3 spans 14 amino acids. The CDR3 region is CASSNALQFAEAFF. The CDR3 coding sequence is TGTGCCAGTAGTAACGCCCTACAGTTCGCTGAAGCTTTCTTT.

The genes are TRBV3-1 (or the pseudogene TRBV3-2) and TRBJ2-2; D unclear. Germline loops: CDR1 LGHDT, CDR2 YNNKEL (reference sequence). V dropped 4 bases and J dropped 7 bases, with 13 bases sitting between them. CDR3 length equals 14 residues. As DNA, the CDR3 is TGTGCCAGCAGCCCCCTGGAAGGTCACGGGGAGCTGTTTTTT. This sequence encodes CASSPLEGHGELFF.

This clone was detected once. The gene calls are TRBV6-2 or TRBV6-3 and TRBJ2-1, with D perhaps TRBD1 or TRBD2 (5 bases each). V lost 5 bases to trimming and J lost 0 bases, with 14 bases between them. CDR1 MNHEY and CDR2 SVGEGT come from the germline V gene. The CDR3 spans 16 residues. The CDR3 DNA sequence: TGTGCCAGCAGTCACTATACAGGAGGCTCCTACAATGAGCAGTTCTTC. Translating it yields CASSHYTGGSYNEQFF.

The rearrangement uses TRBV27 and TRBJ1-3; D is perhaps TRBD1 (5 bases). The ends were cut back, 0 bases at V and 4 bases at J, with 7 bases in the middle. This CDR3 is 14 amino acids long. Germline V gene lookup returns CDR1 MNHEY and CDR2 SMNVEV (reference sequence). The chain's CDR3 is CASSLSGAGNTIYF. DNA for the CDR3: TGTGCCAGCAGTTTATCAGGGGCGGGAAACACCATATATTTT.

The chain links TRBV6-6 to TRBJ1-4, with 7 bases fitting TRBD1. This CDR3 is 14 amino acids long. Trimming at V came to 3 bases and at J to 8 bases, leaving 6 bases not matched to a gene. Germline lookup yields CDR1 MNHNY and CDR2 SVGAGI (reference sequence). In DNA, the CDR3 is TGTGCCAGCAGTTATGAGGGGGCTGGGGAAAAACTGTTTTTT. Translated, it gives CASSYEGAGEKLFF.

CDR3 region: CASSSDPGRGYTF. As DNA, the CDR3 is TGTGCCAGCAGCTCAGACCCAGGGAGGGGCTACACCTTC. The chain links TRBV7-8 to TRBJ1-2, with D possibly being TRBD1 (5 bases). CDR1 and CDR2 (germline): SGHVS, FQNEAQ. The V end was cut by 4 bases, the J end by 8 bases, with 14 bases between. This CDR3 has 13 amino acids.

The chain recombines TRBV4-2 with TRBJ1-2, with 7 bases lining up with TRBD1. This CDR3 comprises 17 residues. Losses at the gene ends were 4 bases for V and 4 bases for J; bases not matched to a gene: 15. Germline V gene sequence: CDR1 LGHNA, CDR2 YNFKEQ. In DNA form, the CDR3 reads TGTGCCAGCAGCCTAGCCATAGGGGGCCAAACCCCCTATGGCTACACCTTC. This gives the protein CASSLAIGGQTPYGYTF.

The chain carries TRBV3-1 (or the pseudogene TRBV3-2) and TRBJ2-2, with D perhaps matching TRBD1 (5 bases). This CDR3 contains 15 residues. Trimming left V 2 bases short and J 0 bases short, with 7 bases between. Germline lookup yields CDR1 LGHDT and CDR2 YNNKEL (reference sequence). Here the CDR3 reads CASSQQGPNTGELFF. In nucleotides, the CDR3 is TGTGCCAGCAGCCAACAGGGCCCGAACACCGGGGAGCTGTTTTTT.

This chain uses TRBV6-4 with TRBJ1-2, with a tentative D call TRBD1 (6 bases). The V end was cut by 0 bases, the J end by 8 bases, with 16 bases between. The CDR3 is made up of 15 amino acids. CDR1 is MRHNA and CDR2 is SNTAGT in the germline V gene. The chain's CDR3 is CASSDSAAGTPGYTF. CDR3 nucleotides: TGTGCCAGCAGTGACTCTGCGGCGGGGACACCCGGCTACACCTTC.

V usage is TRBV5-1 and J usage is TRBJ1-2; D is possibly TRBD1 (5 bases). This CDR3 spans 14 amino acids. Germline lookup yields CDR1 SGHRS and CDR2 YFSETQ. V gave up 4 bases and J gave up 5 bases, with 15 bases separating them. The CDR3 here is CASSTGGTFYGYTF. The DNA of the CDR3 is TGCGCCAGCAGCACGGGGGGAACCTTTTATGGCTACACCTTC. The entire variable domain, with the rest obtained from reference TRBV5-1 and TRBJ1-2, is as follows: KAGVTQTPRYLIKTRGQQVTLSCSPISGHRSVSWYQQTPGQGLQFLFEYFSETQRNKGNFPGRFSGRQFSNSRSEMNVSTLELGDSALYLCASSTGGTFYGYTFGSGTRLTVV.

This sequence joins TRBV12-5 and TRBJ1-2, with 8 positions matching TRBD1. Trimming took 5 bases from V and 8 from J; bases not matched to a gene: 7. The CDR3 loop spans 13 amino acids. Germline assignment: CDR1 LGHNT and CDR2 FRNRAP. This CDR3 reads CASGKTGDEGYTF. The CDR3 region has the DNA TGTGCTAGTGGTAAGACAGGGGATGAGGGCTACACCTTC. Supplemented by reference TRBV12-5 and TRBJ1-2, the full variable domain reads DARVTQTPRHKVTEMGQEVTMRCQPILGHNTVFWYRQTMMQGLELLAYFRNRAPLDDSGMPKDRFSAEMPDATLATLKIQPSEPRDSAVYFCASGKTGDEGYTFGSGTRLTVV.

The V gene is TRBV14, the J gene TRBJ2-7; 7 bases are a match to TRBD2. Per the germline V gene, CDR1 is SGHDN and CDR2 is FVKESK. The length of the CDR3 is 12 residues. V was clipped by 4 bases and J by 6 bases; unmatched bases: 3. The CDR3 sequence is CASSREGGEQYF. The CDR3 DNA sequence: TGTGCCAGCAGCCGGGAGGGAGGCGAGCAGTACTTC.

This clone was observed a few times. At the DNA level, this CDR3 is encoded by other sequences in the same sample as well. The V gene is TRBV7-2, the J gene TRBJ2-2, with no clear D. V was clipped by 1 base and J by 1 base, with 4 bases between them. Germline V gene sequence: CDR1 SGHTA, CDR2 FQGNSA. The CDR3 extends over 14 amino acids. Written as DNA, the CDR3 is TGTGCCAGCAGCTTAGACAGGAACACCGGGGAGCTGTTTTTT. Translating it yields CASSLDRNTGELFF.

V usage is TRBV9 and J usage is TRBJ2-5, with 11 bases matching TRBD2. Germline lookup yields CDR1 SGDLS and CDR2 YYNGEE. The CDR3 loop spans 14 amino acids. The V gene end was trimmed by 3 bases and the J gene end by 5 bases; junction bases not matched to a gene: 3. CDR3 DNA sequence: TGTGCCAGCAGCGGACTAGCGGGAAGGGAGACCCAGTACTTC. Translated, it gives CASSGLAGRETQYF.

J is TRBJ1-1 and V is TRBV27; a weak D match, TRBD1 (6 bases). In germline, CDR1 is MNHEY, CDR2 SMNVEV (reference sequence). This CDR3 region has 14 residues. V gave up 5 bases and J gave up 3 bases, with 13 bases separating them. CDR3 DNA sequence: TGTGCCAGCAGTGCGCACAGGGTGGACACTGAAGCTTTCTTT. It translates to CASSAHRVDTEAFF.

CDR3 sequence reads: CASSTGTGGAWTEAFF. Written as DNA, the CDR3 is TGTGCCAGTAGTACAGGGACAGGGGGCGCGTGGACTGAAGCTTTCTTT. The chain employs TRBV19 and TRBJ1-1; 12 nucleotides match TRBD1. Trimming removed 4 bases from V and 5 bases from J; junction bases left unmatched: 8. Germline V gene data show CDR1 as LNHDA and CDR2 as SQIVND (reference sequence). The CDR3 has 16 residues.

This clone was counted once. The rearrangement links TRBV6-6 to TRBJ1-1; D remains unclear. Germline assignment: CDR1 MNHNY and CDR2 SVGAGI (reference sequence). The CDR3 covers 13 residues. V was pared by 5 bases and J by 4 bases, with 11 bases between. CDR3 sequence: CASSQWGATEAFF. CDR3 bases: TGTGCCAGCAGTCAGTGGGGTGCCACTGAAGCTTTCTTT.

This chain connects TRBV15 to TRBJ1-5, with D possibly matching TRBD1 (5 bases). The CDR3 is 14 amino acids. Trimming stripped 5 bases from V and 5 bases from J, with 13 bases between. Germline loops: CDR1 LNHNV, CDR2 YYDKDF (reference sequence). The CDR3 loop reads CATSLRDPYQPQHF. CDR3 nucleotides: TGTGCCACCAGCTTGAGGGACCCGTATCAGCCCCAGCATTTT.

The V call is TRBV9, the J call TRBJ1-6; TRBD1 aligns across 7 bases. V lost 6 bases, J lost 7 bases, and 10 bases stayed unmatched. The CDR3 spans 15 residues. Germline assignment: CDR1 SGDLS and CDR2 YYNGEE. In DNA, the CDR3 is TGTGCCAGCACCCGACAGGGCGAAGCAAATTCACCCCTCCACTTT. Its protein product is CASTRQGEANSPLHF.